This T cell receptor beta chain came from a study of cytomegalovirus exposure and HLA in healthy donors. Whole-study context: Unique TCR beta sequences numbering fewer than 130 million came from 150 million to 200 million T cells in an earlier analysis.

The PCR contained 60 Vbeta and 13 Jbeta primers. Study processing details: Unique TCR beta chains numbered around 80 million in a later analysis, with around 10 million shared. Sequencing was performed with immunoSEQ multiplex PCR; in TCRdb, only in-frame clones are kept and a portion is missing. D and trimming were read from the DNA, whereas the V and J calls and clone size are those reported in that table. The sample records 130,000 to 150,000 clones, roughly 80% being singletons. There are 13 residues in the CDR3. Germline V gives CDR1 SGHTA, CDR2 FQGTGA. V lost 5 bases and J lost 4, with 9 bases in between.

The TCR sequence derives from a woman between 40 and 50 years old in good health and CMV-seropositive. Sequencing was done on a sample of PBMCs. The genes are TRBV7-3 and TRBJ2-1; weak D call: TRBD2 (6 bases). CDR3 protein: CASSQGTYNEQFF. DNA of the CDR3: TGTGCCAGCAGCCAAGGGACTTACAATGAGCAGTTCTTC.